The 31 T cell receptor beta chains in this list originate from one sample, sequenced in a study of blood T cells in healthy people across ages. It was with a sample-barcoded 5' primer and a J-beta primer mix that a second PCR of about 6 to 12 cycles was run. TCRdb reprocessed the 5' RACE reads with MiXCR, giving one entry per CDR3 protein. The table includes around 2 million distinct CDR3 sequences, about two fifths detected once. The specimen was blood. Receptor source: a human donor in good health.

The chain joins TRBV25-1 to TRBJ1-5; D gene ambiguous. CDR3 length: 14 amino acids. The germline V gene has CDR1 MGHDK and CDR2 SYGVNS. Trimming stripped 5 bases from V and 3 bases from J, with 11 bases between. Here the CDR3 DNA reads TGTGCCAGCAGTCCCCGACAACTCAATCAGCCCCAGCATTTT. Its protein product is CASSPRQLNQPQHF.

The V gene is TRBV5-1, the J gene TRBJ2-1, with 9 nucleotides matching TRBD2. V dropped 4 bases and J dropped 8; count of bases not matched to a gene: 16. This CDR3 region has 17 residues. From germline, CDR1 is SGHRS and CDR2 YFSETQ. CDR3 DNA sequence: TGCGCCAGCAGCAAGGGACATTCAGCGGGGGGTACGGATGAGCAGTTCTTC. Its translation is CASSKGHSAGGTDEQFF.

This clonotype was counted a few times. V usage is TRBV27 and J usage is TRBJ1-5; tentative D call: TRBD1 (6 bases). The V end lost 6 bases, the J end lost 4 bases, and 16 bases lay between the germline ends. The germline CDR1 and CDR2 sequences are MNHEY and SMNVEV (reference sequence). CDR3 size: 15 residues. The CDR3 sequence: CASRLQGNTNQPQHF. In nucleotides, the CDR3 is TGTGCCAGCAGACTACAGGGTAACACTAATCAGCCCCAGCATTTT.

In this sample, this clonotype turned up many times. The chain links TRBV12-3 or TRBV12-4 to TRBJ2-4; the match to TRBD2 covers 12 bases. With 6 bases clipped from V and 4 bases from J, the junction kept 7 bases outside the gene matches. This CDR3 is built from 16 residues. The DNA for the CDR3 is TGTGCCAGCAGCCCAGGACTAGCGGGGCTTAAAAACATTCAGTACTTC. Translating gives CASSPGLAGLKNIQYF.

CDR3 protein: CSVEEVRTGTVGALVGYTF. CDR3 DNA: TGCAGCGTTGAAGAAGTCCGAACCGGGACAGTCGGAGCTTTGGTAGGCTACACCTTC. The V call is TRBV29-1, the J call TRBJ1-2, with 7 bases lining up with TRBD1. The CDR3 is 19 amino acids. Germline assignment: CDR1 SQVTM and CDR2 ANQGSEA. J lost 8 bases, V lost 0 bases, and 24 bases had no gene match.

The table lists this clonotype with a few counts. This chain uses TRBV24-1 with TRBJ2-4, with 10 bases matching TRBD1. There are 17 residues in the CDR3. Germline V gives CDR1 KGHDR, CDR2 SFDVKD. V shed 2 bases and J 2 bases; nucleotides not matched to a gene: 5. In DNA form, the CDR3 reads TGTGCCACCAGTGATTCGGGGACAGGGGTTACCAAAAACATTCAGTACTTC. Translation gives CATSDSGTGVTKNIQYF.

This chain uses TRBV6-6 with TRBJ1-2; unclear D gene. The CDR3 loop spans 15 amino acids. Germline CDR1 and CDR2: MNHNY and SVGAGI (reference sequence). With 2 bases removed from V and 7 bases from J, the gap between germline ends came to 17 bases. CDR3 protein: CASSYADRVNTGYTF. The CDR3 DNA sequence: TGTGCCAGCAGTTACGCGGACCGAGTCAATACTGGCTACACCTTC.

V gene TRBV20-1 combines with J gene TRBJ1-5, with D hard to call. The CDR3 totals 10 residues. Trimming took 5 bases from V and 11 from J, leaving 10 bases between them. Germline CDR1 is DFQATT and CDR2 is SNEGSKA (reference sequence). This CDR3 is CSARKKAQHF. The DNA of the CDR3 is TGCAGTGCTCGGAAGAAAGCCCAGCATTTT.

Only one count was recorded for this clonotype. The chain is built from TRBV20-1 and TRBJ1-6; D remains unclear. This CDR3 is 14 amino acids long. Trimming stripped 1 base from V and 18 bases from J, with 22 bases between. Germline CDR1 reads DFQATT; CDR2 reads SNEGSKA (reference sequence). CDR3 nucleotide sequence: TGCAGTGCTAGAGGACGTGATTATAATTCACCCACCCACTTT. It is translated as CSARGRDYNSPTHF.

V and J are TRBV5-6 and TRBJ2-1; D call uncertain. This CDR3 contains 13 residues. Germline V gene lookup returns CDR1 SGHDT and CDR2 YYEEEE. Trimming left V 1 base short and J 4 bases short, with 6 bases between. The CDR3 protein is CASSLYTYNEQFF. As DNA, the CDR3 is TGTGCCAGCAGCTTGTACACATACAATGAGCAGTTCTTC.

The CDR3 spells CATKSSTDTQYF. CDR3 in DNA: TGTGCCACCAAATCATCCACAGATACGCAGTATTTT. The chain is built from TRBV6-5 and TRBJ2-3; D gene uncertain. Germline CDR1 is MNHEY and CDR2 is SVGAGI. The germline V and J ends were trimmed by 10 bases and 2 bases, with 10 bases remaining between them. The length of the CDR3 is 12 residues.

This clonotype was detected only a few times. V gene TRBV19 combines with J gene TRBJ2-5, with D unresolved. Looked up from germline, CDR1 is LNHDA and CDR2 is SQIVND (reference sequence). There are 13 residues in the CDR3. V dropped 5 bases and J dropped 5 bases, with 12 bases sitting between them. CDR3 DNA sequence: TGTGCCAGTAGTGGGCGTCCTGGGGAGACCCAGTACTTC. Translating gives CASSGRPGETQYF.

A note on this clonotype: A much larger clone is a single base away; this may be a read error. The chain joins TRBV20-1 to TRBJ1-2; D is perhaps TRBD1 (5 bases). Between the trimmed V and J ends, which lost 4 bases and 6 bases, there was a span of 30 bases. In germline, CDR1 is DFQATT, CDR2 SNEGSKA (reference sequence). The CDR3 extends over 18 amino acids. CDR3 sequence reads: CSAKPFLSGPFQEDGYTF. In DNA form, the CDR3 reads TGCAGTGCTAAACCTTTTCTTTCAGGGCCCTTCCAGGAGGATGGCTACACCTTC.

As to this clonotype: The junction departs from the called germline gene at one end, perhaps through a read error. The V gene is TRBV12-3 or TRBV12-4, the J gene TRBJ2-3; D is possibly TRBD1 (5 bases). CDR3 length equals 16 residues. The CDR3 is CASSMGLDTSTDAQYF. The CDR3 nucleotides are TGTGCCAGCAGTATGGGGCTGGATACGAGCACAGATGCGCAGTATTTT.

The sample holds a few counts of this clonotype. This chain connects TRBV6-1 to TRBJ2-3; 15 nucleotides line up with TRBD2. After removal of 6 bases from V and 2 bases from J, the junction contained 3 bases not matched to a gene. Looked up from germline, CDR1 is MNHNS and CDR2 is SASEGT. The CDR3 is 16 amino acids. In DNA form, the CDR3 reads TGTGCCAGCAGAGGACTAGCGGGGGGGTTCACAGATACGCAGTATTTT. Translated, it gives CASRGLAGGFTDTQYF.

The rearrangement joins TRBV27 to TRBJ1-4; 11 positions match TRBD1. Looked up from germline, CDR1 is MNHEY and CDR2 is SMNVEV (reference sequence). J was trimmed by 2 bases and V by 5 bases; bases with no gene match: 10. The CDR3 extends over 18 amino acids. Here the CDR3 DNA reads TGTGCCAGCAGTCCGGACAGGGGGCGGGAAGGCACTAATGAAAAACTGTTTTTT. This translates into CASSPDRGREGTNEKLFF.

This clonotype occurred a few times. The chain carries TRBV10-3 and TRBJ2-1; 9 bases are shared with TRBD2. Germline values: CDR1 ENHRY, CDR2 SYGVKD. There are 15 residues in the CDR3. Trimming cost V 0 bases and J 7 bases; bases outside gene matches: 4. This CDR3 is CAISESGTSGNEQFF. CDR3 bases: TGTGCCATCAGTGAGTCGGGCACTAGCGGGAATGAGCAGTTCTTC.

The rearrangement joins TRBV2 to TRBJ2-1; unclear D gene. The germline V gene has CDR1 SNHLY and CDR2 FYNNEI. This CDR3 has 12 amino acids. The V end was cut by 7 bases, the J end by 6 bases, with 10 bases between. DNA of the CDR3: TGTGCCAGCACTTTACAGACCAATGAGCAGTTCTTC. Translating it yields CASTLQTNEQFF.

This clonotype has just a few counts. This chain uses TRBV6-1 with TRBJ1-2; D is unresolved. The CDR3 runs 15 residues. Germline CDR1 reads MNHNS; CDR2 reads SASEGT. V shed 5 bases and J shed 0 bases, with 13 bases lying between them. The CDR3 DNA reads TGTGCCAGCAGTTGGCGTGGCACTTCTAACTATGGCTACACCTTC. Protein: CASSWRGTSNYGYTF.

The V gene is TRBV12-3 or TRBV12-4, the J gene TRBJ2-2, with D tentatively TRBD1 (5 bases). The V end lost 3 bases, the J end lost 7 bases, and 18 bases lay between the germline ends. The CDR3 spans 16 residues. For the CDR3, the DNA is TGTGCCAGCAGTTTGCCCAAAGACAGCCTCGTCGGGGAGCTGTTTTTT. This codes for CASSLPKDSLVGELFF.

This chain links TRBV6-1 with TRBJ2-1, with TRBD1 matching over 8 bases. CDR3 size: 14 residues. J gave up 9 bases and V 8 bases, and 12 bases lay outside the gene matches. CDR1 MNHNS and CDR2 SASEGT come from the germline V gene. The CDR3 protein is CASLETGARGEQFF. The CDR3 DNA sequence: TGTGCCAGCTTGGAGACAGGGGCGAGAGGTGAGCAGTTCTTC.

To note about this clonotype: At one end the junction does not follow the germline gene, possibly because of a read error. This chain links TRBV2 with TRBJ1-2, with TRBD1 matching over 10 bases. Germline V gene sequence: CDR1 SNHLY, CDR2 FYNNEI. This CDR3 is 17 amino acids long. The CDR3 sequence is CASSETRTGGANYSYTF. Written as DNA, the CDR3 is TGTGCCAGCAGTGAAACTAGGACAGGGGGAGCTAACTATAGCTACACCTTC.

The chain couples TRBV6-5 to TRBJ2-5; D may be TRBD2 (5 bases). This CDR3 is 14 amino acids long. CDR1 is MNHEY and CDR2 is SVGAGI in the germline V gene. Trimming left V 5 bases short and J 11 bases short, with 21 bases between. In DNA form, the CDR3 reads TGTGCCAGCAGTGAGACCCCGGGGTTACGCAAGCAGTACTTC. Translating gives CASSETPGLRKQYF.

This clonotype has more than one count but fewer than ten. The DNA for the CDR3 is TGCAGCGTAAGGGAACCCAATTCACCCCTCCACTTT. It encodes CSVREPNSPLHF. This chain uses TRBV29-1 with TRBJ1-6, with D unclear. Germline values: CDR1 SQVTM, CDR2 ANQGSEA. V lost 6 bases and J lost 7, with 10 bases in between. CDR3 size: 12 residues.

The CDR3 DNA reads as TGTGCCAGCAGTTGGATCGGGGAGCTGTTTTTT. The encoded protein is CASSWIGELFF. The rearrangement links TRBV12-3 or TRBV12-4 to TRBJ2-2; D call uncertain. Between the trimmed V and J ends, which lost 4 bases and 7 bases, there was a span of 4 bases. The length of the CDR3 is 11 residues.

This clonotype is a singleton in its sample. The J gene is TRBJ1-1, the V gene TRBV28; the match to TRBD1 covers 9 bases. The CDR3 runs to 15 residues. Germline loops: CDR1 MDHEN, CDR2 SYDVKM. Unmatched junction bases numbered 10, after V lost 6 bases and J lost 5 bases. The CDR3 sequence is CASSTTGQGRTEAFF. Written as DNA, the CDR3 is TGTGCCAGCAGCACTACGGGACAGGGCAGAACTGAAGCTTTCTTT.

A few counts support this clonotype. In DNA, the CDR3 is TGTGCCAGCAGCCAAGGAGTTCGTCTCGGCACAGATACGCAGTATTTT. Amino acid sequence: CASSQGVRLGTDTQYF. The gene calls are TRBV4-2 and TRBJ2-3; D is ambiguous. This CDR3 region has 16 residues. Trimming pared 1 base from V and 1 base from J, leaving 12 bases between. The germline CDR1 and CDR2 sequences are LGHNA and YNFKEQ.

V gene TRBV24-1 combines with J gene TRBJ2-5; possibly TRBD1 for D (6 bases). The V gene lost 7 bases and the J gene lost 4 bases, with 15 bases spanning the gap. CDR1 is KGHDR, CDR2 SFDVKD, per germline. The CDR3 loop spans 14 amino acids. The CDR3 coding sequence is TGTGCCACCAGCTCGTGGGGGCTGGGAGAGACCCAGTACTTC. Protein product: CATSSWGLGETQYF.

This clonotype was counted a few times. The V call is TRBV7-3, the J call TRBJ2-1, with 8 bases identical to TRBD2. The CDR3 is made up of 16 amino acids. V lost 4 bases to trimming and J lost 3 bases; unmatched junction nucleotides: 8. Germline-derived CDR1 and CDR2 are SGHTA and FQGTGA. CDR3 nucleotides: TGTGCCAGCAGCTCCCCAGGCGGGGGGCGCTACAATGAGCAGTTCTTC. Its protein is CASSSPGGGRYNEQFF.

The chain's CDR3 is CASSRGGAGEETQYF. The CDR3 region has the DNA TGTGCTAGTAGCCGCGGGGGGGCCGGGGAAGAGACCCAGTACTTC. The rearrangement links TRBV12-5 to TRBJ2-5; 9 bases line up with TRBD2. V shed 8 bases and J 3 bases; nucleotides not matched to a gene: 10. Germline V gene sequence: CDR1 LGHNT, CDR2 FRNRAP. The CDR3 consists of 15 residues. Drawing the rest from reference TRBV12-5 and TRBJ2-5, the complete variable domain is DARVTQTPRHKVTEMGQEVTMRCQPILGHNTVFWYRQTMMQGLELLAYFRNRAPLDDSGMPKDRFSAEMPDATLATLKIQPSEPRDSAVYFCASSRGGAGEETQYFGPGTRLLVL.

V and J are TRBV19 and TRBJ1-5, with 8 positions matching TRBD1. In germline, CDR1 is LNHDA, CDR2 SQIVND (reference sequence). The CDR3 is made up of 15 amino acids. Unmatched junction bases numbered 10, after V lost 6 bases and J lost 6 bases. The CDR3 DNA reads TGTGCCAGTAGCCCCAGGGGGCAGGGAGGTCAGCCCCAGCATTTT. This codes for CASSPRGQGGQPQHF.